The 7 T cell receptor beta chains presented below share a single source sample, sequenced in a study of control samples from healthy donors and cancer patients. Some clones are missing from TCRdb's copy, which holds only in-frame ones; the method was immunoSEQ multiplex PCR. The sample includes about 160,000 clones, under 95% seen only once; the top ten take 5.5% to 7.5%. Sequences were obtained from blood. These receptors came from a man aged 18 to 29 in good health.

This chain links TRBV6-5 with TRBJ1-2, with D possibly being TRBD1 (6 bases). V was pared by 7 bases and J by 6 bases, with 18 bases between. From germline, CDR1 is MNHEY and CDR2 SVGAGI. This CDR3 contains 14 residues. The CDR3 protein is CASTRTVRDDGYTF. The CDR3, as DNA: TGTGCCAGCACACGGACAGTGAGGGACGATGGCTACACCTTC.

The chain is built from TRBV5-1 and TRBJ2-7; 8 bases map to TRBD2. V shed 4 bases and J 3 bases; nucleotides not matched to a gene: 9. CDR1 is SGHRS, CDR2 YFSETQ, per germline. This CDR3 is 15 amino acids long. CDR3 coding DNA: TGCGCCAGCAGCAGAACCCGGACTAGCAACTACGAGCAGTACTTC. This codes for CASSRTRTSNYEQYF.

The V call is TRBV6-2 or TRBV6-3, the J call TRBJ2-2; 8 positions agree with TRBD2. CDR3 size: 17 residues. The germline CDR1 and CDR2 sequences are MNHEY and SVGEGT. With 2 bases clipped from V and 4 bases from J, the junction kept 9 bases outside the gene matches. Here the CDR3 reads CASSYRIVSGGTGELFF. The CDR3 region has the DNA TGTGCCAGCAGTTACCGGATTGTCAGCGGGGGCACCGGGGAGCTGTTTTTT.

This clone was seen once. The gene calls are TRBV6-5 and TRBJ1-6, with D unclear. The ends were cut back, 2 bases at V and 10 bases at J, with 15 bases in the middle. Per the germline V gene, CDR1 is MNHEY and CDR2 is SVGAGI. This CDR3 spans 15 amino acids. The CDR3 DNA follows: TGTGCCAGCAGTTACGACCCGAGTGGCGGCTCACCCCTCCACTTT. It specifies CASSYDPSGGSPLHF.

This chain links TRBV4-1 with TRBJ2-3; tentatively, D is TRBD1 or TRBD2 (5 bases each). Trimming left V 3 bases short and J 4 bases short, with 17 bases between. The CDR3 contains 16 residues. Germline V CDR1 and CDR2: MGHRA, YSYEKL. CDR3 DNA: TGCGCCAGCAGCCAGACCGGGACGGTTACCTCAGATACGCAGTATTTT. It is translated as CASSQTGTVTSDTQYF.

This clone turned up a few times. J is TRBJ1-2 and V is TRBV28, with D maybe TRBD1 (5 bases). The CDR3 runs 16 residues. The V end lost 5 bases, the J end lost 8 bases, and 24 bases lay between the germline ends. From germline, CDR1 is MDHEN and CDR2 SYDVKM. CDR3 coding DNA: TGTGCCAGCAGTCCACTCGGGGCGGACCCATGGCGAGGCTACACCTTC. Amino acid sequence: CASSPLGADPWRGYTF.

The chain joins TRBV5-1 to TRBJ2-5, with TRBD2 identical over 9 bases. The J segment lost 1 base and the V segment lost 0 bases, leaving 4 bases of the junction unmatched. The CDR3 is made up of 16 amino acids. Looked up from germline, CDR1 is SGHRS and CDR2 is YFSETQ. The CDR3 coding sequence is TGCGCCAGCAGCTTGGGCGGCGGGGGGGCCCAAGAGACCCAGTACTTC. Its translation is CASSLGGGGAQETQYF.